Listed here are 16 T cell receptor beta chains from one sample, sequenced in a study of shared clonotypes between healthy human individuals. TCRdb's copy holds only in-frame clones and misses some; the assay was immunoSEQ multiplex PCR. The table has some 360,000 clones, about 73% seen once. Sequenced: memory CD4+ T cells sorted from blood. Sample subset: CD45RA-negative fraction. These receptors originate from a man between 25 and 39 years old in good health.

The gene calls are TRBV2 and TRBJ2-7; D may be TRBD2 (5 bases). V was trimmed by 4 bases and J by 2 bases, leaving 15 bases between them. Germline CDR1 is SNHLY and CDR2 is FYNNEI. This CDR3 contains 15 residues. The DNA for the CDR3 is TGTGCCAGCAGTGGGGTGACGGGGATTACCTACGAGCAGTACTTC. Translated, it gives CASSGVTGITYEQYF.

This clone was seen only once. This sequence joins TRBV7-9 and TRBJ2-2, with 7 bases fitting TRBD2. This CDR3 has 16 residues. J was trimmed by 0 bases and V by 0 bases; bases with no gene match: 1. Germline assignment: CDR1 SEHNR and CDR2 FQNEAQ (reference sequence). The CDR3 protein is CASSLAGGSNTGELFF. CDR3 DNA: TGTGCCAGCAGCTTAGCGGGAGGGTCGAACACCGGGGAGCTGTTTTTT.

V and J are TRBV7-2 and TRBJ2-3; 11 nucleotides match TRBD2. The CDR3 totals 15 residues. The junction had 8 bases not matched to a gene; V was cut back by 6 bases and J by 6 bases. Germline lookup yields CDR1 SGHTA and CDR2 FQGNSA. The CDR3 coding sequence is TGTGCCAGCAGTTATGATAGCGGGAGGGTGGATACGCAGTATTTT. Translation: CASSYDSGRVDTQYF.

Turning to this clone: This sample also contains other DNA sequences that code for the same CDR3. The rearrangement uses TRBV11-2 and TRBJ2-3, with 8 bases matching TRBD1. The CDR3 extends over 14 amino acids. Germline V gives CDR1 SGHAT, CDR2 FQNNGV. The V gene end was trimmed by 1 base and the J gene end by 3 bases; junction bases not matched to a gene: 0. In DNA form, the CDR3 reads TGTGCCAGCAGCTTAGGGACAGGGACAGATACGCAGTATTTT. This gives the protein CASSLGTGTDTQYF. Full variable domain (rest looked up from reference TRBV11-2 and TRBJ2-3): EAGVAQSPRYKIIEKRQSVAFWCNPISGHATLYWYQQILGQGPKLLIQFQNNGVVDDSQLPKDRFSAERLKGVDSTLKIQPAKLEDSAVYLCASSLGTGTDTQYFGPGTRLTVL.

The J gene is TRBJ2-3, the V gene TRBV2; perhaps D is TRBD1 or TRBD2 (5 bases each). Deletions cut 0 bases from V and 8 bases from J, with 12 bases between. The CDR3 runs to 14 residues. The germline V gene has CDR1 SNHLY and CDR2 FYNNEI. DNA of the CDR3: TGTGCCAGCAGTGAAGCATGGGGACCGATTACGCAGTATTTT. Translation gives CASSEAWGPITQYF.

The V and J genes are TRBV5-6 and TRBJ2-5; no clear D gene. Germline V gene sequence: CDR1 SGHDT, CDR2 YYEEEE. V was trimmed by 5 bases and J by 4 bases, leaving 18 bases between them. This CDR3 has 15 residues. CDR3 residues: CASSPWTENTETQYF. In DNA form, the CDR3 reads TGTGCCAGCAGTCCTTGGACGGAGAATACAGAGACCCAGTACTTC.

The rearrangement links TRBV30 to TRBJ1-3, with D unresolved. In germline, CDR1 is GTSNPN, CDR2 SVGIG (reference sequence). The CDR3 consists of 11 residues. V was shortened by 4 bases and J by 6 bases, with 7 bases between the two germline ends. In nucleotides, the CDR3 is TGTGCCTGGACCCTCTCAAACACCATATATTTT. Translated, it gives CAWTLSNTIYF.

Remarks on this clone: Other DNA sequences from this sample encode an identical CDR3 as well. The V and J genes are TRBV5-1 and TRBJ1-1; weak D call: TRBD1 (5 bases). The CDR3 covers 13 residues. Per the germline V gene, CDR1 is SGHRS and CDR2 is YFSETQ. Trimming shortened V by 5 bases and J by 3 bases, and 11 bases separated the two germline ends. The CDR3 spells CASRPDSYTEAFF. In nucleotides, the CDR3 is TGCGCCAGCAGACCTGACAGTTACACTGAAGCTTTCTTT.

The chain is built from TRBV19 and TRBJ1-2; D not resolved. Germline V gene data show CDR1 as LNHDA and CDR2 as SQIVND (reference sequence). CDR3 size: 12 residues. V was trimmed by 3 bases and J by 3 bases, leaving 5 bases between them. The CDR3: CASSITDYGYTF. In DNA, the CDR3 is TGTGCCAGTAGTATTACAGACTATGGCTACACCTTC.

This clone was seen once. V is TRBV29-1 and J is TRBJ2-2; 11 positions agree with TRBD2. This CDR3 comprises 14 residues. With V trimmed by 6 bases and J by 4 bases, 4 bases remained unmatched. The V gene's germline CDR1 is SQVTM and CDR2 ANQGSEA. The CDR3 sequence: CSVRLAGFTGELFF. The CDR3 DNA reads as TGCAGCGTGAGACTAGCGGGATTCACCGGGGAGCTGTTTTTT.

The chain combines TRBV20-1 with TRBJ1-2; D gene ambiguous. This CDR3 spans 11 amino acids. Trimming pared 6 bases from V and 8 bases from J, leaving 13 bases between. Germline values: CDR1 DFQATT, CDR2 SNEGSKA (reference sequence). CDR3 in amino acids: CSATGFGGYTF. The DNA of the CDR3 is TGCAGTGCGACTGGTTTTGGAGGCTACACCTTC.

This clone was seen once. The chain is built from TRBV5-5 and TRBJ1-3; no clear D gene. This CDR3 contains 14 residues. Germline V gene lookup returns CDR1 SGHKS and CDR2 YYEKEE (reference sequence). Trimming pared 1 base from V and 4 bases from J, leaving 9 bases between. The CDR3 spells CASSLFGSGNTIYF. CDR3 sequence (DNA): TGTGCCAGCAGCTTGTTTGGGTCCGGAAACACCATATATTTT. The full variable domain, completed using reference TRBV5-5 and TRBJ1-3, is DAGVTQSPTHLIKTRGQQVTLRCSPISGHKSVSWYQQVLGQGPQFIFQYYEKEERGRGNFPDRFSARQFPNYSSELNVNALLLGDSALYLCASSLFGSGNTIYFGEGSWLTVV.

The rearrangement links TRBV7-6 to TRBJ2-3, with 8 bases identical to TRBD2. Germline V gives CDR1 SGHVS, CDR2 FNYEAQ. CDR3 length: 15 residues. With V trimmed by 3 bases and J by 3 bases, 5 bases remained unmatched. The CDR3 DNA is TGTGCCAGCAGCTTGCTAGCGGGTTCTACAGATACGCAGTATTTT. Encoded protein: CASSLLAGSTDTQYF.

V and J are TRBV7-8 and TRBJ2-7; unclear D gene. The germline V gene encodes CDR1 SGHVS and CDR2 FQNEAQ. This CDR3 has 17 residues. The V end lost 7 bases, the J end lost 0 bases, and 22 bases lay between the germline ends. CDR3 sequence (DNA): TGTGCCAGCACCAAAAGAGGAACAGAAAGTAGCTCCTACGAGCAGTACTTC. It encodes CASTKRGTESSSYEQYF.

The rearrangement joins TRBV4-1 to TRBJ2-1, with TRBD1 identical over 10 bases. The V and J ends lost 3 bases and 7 bases, in that order; junction bases with no gene match: 9. The V gene's germline CDR1 is MGHRA and CDR2 YSYEKL. This CDR3 is built from 16 residues. This CDR3 reads CASSHFRDRGENEQFF. The CDR3 bases are TGCGCCAGCAGCCATTTCCGGGACAGGGGTGAAAATGAGCAGTTCTTC.

There are a few counts of this clone. This chain links TRBV5-1 with TRBJ2-3, with D tentatively TRBD1 (6 bases). This CDR3 region has 15 residues. V gave up 4 bases and J gave up 2 bases, with 14 bases separating them. Germline V gives CDR1 SGHRS, CDR2 YFSETQ. CDR3 region: CASSRTDYYTDTQYF. CDR3 in DNA: TGCGCCAGCAGCAGGACAGACTATTACACAGATACGCAGTATTTT. Full variable domain (outside the CDR3, taken from reference TRBV5-1 and TRBJ2-3): KAGVTQTPRYLIKTRGQQVTLSCSPISGHRSVSWYQQTPGQGLQFLFEYFSETQRNKGNFPGRFSGRQFSNSRSEMNVSTLELGDSALYLCASSRTDYYTDTQYFGPGTRLTVL.